These 30 T cell receptor beta chains came from one sample sequenced in a study of T cell changes during pregnancy in multiple sclerosis. Data came from immunoSEQ multiplex PCR; TCRdb stores just in-frame clones and leaves some out. The sample has tens of thousands of clones, around 90% seen once. The specimen was peripheral blood, collected in the second trimester of pregnancy. The receptors derive from a female donor with multiple sclerosis, enrolled in a pregnancy study.

This rearrangement joins TRBV9 to TRBJ1-1; D call uncertain. The CDR3 contains 15 residues. V lost 4 bases, J lost 1 base, and 14 bases lay in between. Germline CDR1 SGDLS, CDR2 YYNGEE. CDR3 sequence reads: CASSLRSAPNTEAFF. DNA of the CDR3: TGTGCCAGCAGCCTCCGGTCTGCCCCGAACACTGAAGCTTTCTTT.

The chain links TRBV25-1 to TRBJ2-7; 11 bases match TRBD1. The CDR3 loop spans 14 amino acids. Germline V CDR1 and CDR2: MGHDK, SYGVNS. The junction had 4 bases not matched to a gene; V was cut back by 6 bases and J by 3 bases. This chain's CDR3 is CASSRGQGDYEQYF. The DNA of the CDR3 is TGTGCCAGCAGCCGGGGACAGGGGGACTACGAGCAGTACTTC.

V and J are TRBV6-5 and TRBJ1-5; 7 nucleotides align to TRBD1. V was pared by 5 bases and J by 5 bases, with 9 bases of the junction left unmatched. Germline CDR1 reads MNHEY; CDR2 reads SVGAGI. This CDR3 contains 15 residues. Here the CDR3 reads CASSTGTAHDQPQHF. In DNA form, the CDR3 reads TGTGCCAGCAGTACGGGGACAGCTCACGATCAGCCCCAGCATTTT.

The chain carries TRBV10-3 and TRBJ2-7; 8 bases match TRBD1. Germline-derived CDR1 and CDR2 are ENHRY and SYGVKD. This CDR3 has 14 residues. Losses at the gene ends were 5 bases for V and 4 bases for J; bases not matched to a gene: 7. The DNA for the CDR3 is TGTGCCATCAGTCCTTCAGGGGGCCAATACGAGCAGTACTTC. This codes for CAISPSGGQYEQYF.

The chain recombines TRBV28 with TRBJ1-6; 7 nucleotides align to TRBD1. The CDR3 spans 15 residues. After removal of 5 bases from V and 7 bases from J, the junction contained 8 bases not matched to a gene. Germline assignment: CDR1 MDHEN and CDR2 SYDVKM. The CDR3 nucleotides read TGTGCCAGCAGTGAATGGACAGGTGGAAATTCACCCCTCCACTTT. Translated: CASSEWTGGNSPLHF.

The V gene is TRBV4-3, the J gene TRBJ2-2; tentative D call: TRBD1 (6 bases). Germline V lookup: CDR1 LGHNA, CDR2 YSLEER. The CDR3 contains 15 residues. Trimming took off 1 base at V and 7 bases at J, with 13 bases between the two ends. The CDR3 sequence is CASSQVPGELGELFF. The DNA for the CDR3 is TGCGCCAGCAGCCAAGTACCAGGGGAGCTCGGGGAGCTGTTTTTT.

This clone was picked up one time. The chain recombines TRBV9 with TRBJ2-7; a weak D match, TRBD1 (5 bases). From germline, CDR1 is SGDLS and CDR2 YYNGEE. V was trimmed by 4 bases and J by 0 bases, leaving 14 bases between them. The CDR3 sequence is 15 residues long. The CDR3 sequence is CASSLRTNNSYEQYF. The DNA for the CDR3 is TGTGCCAGCAGCCTTCGGACAAATAACTCCTACGAGCAGTACTTC.

The chain links TRBV19 to TRBJ2-3, with TRBD2 matching 7 bases. The CDR3 has 14 amino acids. Germline trimming cut 5 bases from V and 2 bases from J; bases unmatched to any gene: 4. Germline assignment: CDR1 LNHDA and CDR2 SQIVND (reference sequence). DNA of the CDR3: TGTGCCAGTAGTCCGGGGGGATACACAGATACGCAGTATTTT. Its protein is CASSPGGYTDTQYF.

The chain has TRBV30 and TRBJ1-5; weak D call: TRBD1 (5 bases). V was pared by 0 bases and J by 7 bases, with 7 bases between. Germline V gives CDR1 GTSNPN, CDR2 SVGIG (reference sequence). The CDR3 has 12 residues. The CDR3 loop reads CAWSVNRQPQHF. Written as DNA, the CDR3 is TGTGCCTGGAGTGTGAACAGGCAGCCCCAGCATTTT.

V is TRBV14 and J is TRBJ1-2; D is perhaps TRBD1 (5 bases). The V and J ends lost 5 bases and 4 bases respectively, with 8 bases between them. The CDR3 runs 12 residues. The germline V gene has CDR1 SGHDN and CDR2 FVKESK. This chain's CDR3 is CASSTGVYGYTF. The CDR3 nucleotides are TGTGCCAGCAGCACAGGAGTCTATGGCTACACCTTC.

The rearrangement uses TRBV28 and TRBJ2-5; D gene uncertain. CDR1 MDHEN and CDR2 SYDVKM come from the germline V gene. Trimming took off 7 bases at V and 1 base at J, with 13 bases between the two ends. This CDR3 comprises 14 residues. The CDR3 bases are TGTGCCAGCAACTCCCCCCACTTCCAAGAGACCCAGTACTTC. Translating gives CASNSPHFQETQYF.

The J gene is TRBJ1-1, the V gene TRBV19, with D unclear. Germline V gives CDR1 LNHDA, CDR2 SQIVND (reference sequence). The CDR3 covers 14 residues. Trimming stripped 8 bases from V and 1 base from J, with 14 bases between. CDR3 coding DNA: TGTGCCAGTTCCTCTTGGGCGCCGAACACTGAAGCTTTCTTT. Protein product: CASSSWAPNTEAFF.

The chain is built from TRBV7-9 and TRBJ2-2, with TRBD2 as a possible D gene (6 bases). Trimming removed 3 bases at V and 1 base at J, with 12 bases between. In germline, CDR1 is SEHNR, CDR2 FQNEAQ (reference sequence). The CDR3 contains 16 residues. The CDR3 DNA is TGTGCCAGCAGCTTGGGAGGACACCAGAACACCGGGGAGCTGTTTTTT. Its protein product is CASSLGGHQNTGELFF.

The J gene is TRBJ2-3, the V gene TRBV7-3, with 9 bases fitting TRBD1. The length of the CDR3 is 13 residues. The germline gives CDR1 SGHTA, CDR2 FQGTGA. Trimming took 5 bases from V and 11 from J; bases not matched to a gene: 8. The CDR3 reads CASSPGTGNKQYF. CDR3 DNA: TGTGCCAGCAGCCCCGGGACAGGGAATAAGCAGTATTTT.

This chain joins TRBV7-6 and TRBJ2-1, with 10 bases that match TRBD2. CDR1 is SGHVS, CDR2 FNYEAQ, per germline. V was pared by 5 bases and J by 5 bases, with 12 bases of the junction left unmatched. The CDR3 consists of 17 residues. The CDR3 DNA sequence: TGTGCCAGCAGCAAAGGAATAGCGGGAGGTCTAGACAATGAGCAGTTCTTC. Amino acid sequence: CASSKGIAGGLDNEQFF.

V is TRBV20-1 and J is TRBJ2-3; D remains unclear. This CDR3 is 11 amino acids long. Germline loops: CDR1 DFQATT, CDR2 SNEGSKA (reference sequence). V lost 6 bases to trimming and J lost 7 bases, with 11 bases between them. The CDR3 reads CSAYDIHTQYF. The CDR3 DNA reads as TGCAGTGCCTACGACATACATACGCAGTATTTT.

The chain combines TRBV7-6 with TRBJ1-5; maybe TRBD1 (5 bases). CDR3 size: 15 residues. The germline V gene has CDR1 SGHVS and CDR2 FNYEAQ. The V end was cut by 5 bases, the J end by 4 bases, with 15 bases between. CDR3: CASSPGGEGNQPQHF. The CDR3 DNA follows: TGTGCCAGCAGCCCGGGGGGGGAGGGGAATCAGCCCCAGCATTTT.

The chain is built from TRBV7-6 and TRBJ2-1, with a tentative D call TRBD2 (6 bases). This CDR3 spans 12 amino acids. Germline CDR1 and CDR2: SGHVS and FNYEAQ. V lost 8 bases and J 7 bases, leaving 12 bases between the germline ends. CDR3 sequence (DNA): TGTGCCAGCGGGAGGTTAACTAATGAGCAGTTCTTC. As protein: CASGRLTNEQFF.

This rearrangement joins TRBV15 to TRBJ2-7, with 9 bases lining up with TRBD1. CDR1 and CDR2 (germline): LNHNV, YYDKDF (reference sequence). The CDR3 has 17 amino acids. Losses at the gene ends were 3 bases for V and 1 base for J; bases not matched to a gene: 10. The CDR3 reads CATSSRGQGMRSYEQYF. The CDR3 DNA sequence: TGTGCCACCAGCAGCCGAGGACAGGGGATGAGGTCCTACGAGCAGTACTTC.

V gene TRBV4-1 combines with J gene TRBJ2-1; 8 nucleotides align to TRBD2. The J segment lost 3 bases and the V segment lost 0 bases, leaving 4 bases of the junction unmatched. CDR1 is MGHRA, CDR2 YSYEKL, per germline. This CDR3 spans 16 amino acids. The CDR3 loop reads CASSQDLSGSYNEQFF. For the CDR3, the DNA is TGCGCCAGCAGCCAAGATCTCAGCGGGAGCTACAATGAGCAGTTCTTC.

The chain is built from TRBV5-8 and TRBJ2-1; a possible D gene is TRBD1 (5 bases). This CDR3 region has 13 residues. With 0 bases removed from V and 9 bases from J, the gap between germline ends came to 10 bases. Germline V gene lookup returns CDR1 SGHTS and CDR2 YDEGEE. This CDR3 is CASSLARDSEQFF. CDR3 coding DNA: TGTGCCAGCAGCTTGGCCAGGGATAGTGAGCAGTTCTTC.

The V call is TRBV6-5, the J call TRBJ1-4, with D perhaps matching TRBD1 (6 bases). The CDR3 loop spans 15 amino acids. V lost 2 bases and J 0 bases, leaving 7 bases between the germline ends. The germline V gene encodes CDR1 MNHEY and CDR2 SVGAGI. The CDR3 DNA reads as TGTGCCAGCAGTTACGGACAGTCAACTAATGAAAAACTGTTTTTT. Amino acids: CASSYGQSTNEKLFF.

This chain joins TRBV12-5 and TRBJ2-2; D might be TRBD1 (5 bases). Per germline, CDR1 LGHNT and CDR2 FRNRAP. V gave up 5 bases and J gave up 5 bases, with 9 bases separating them. There are 13 residues in the CDR3. The DNA of the CDR3 is TGTGCTAGTGGTCCAGGGAATACCGGGGAGCTGTTTTTT. This translates into CASGPGNTGELFF. Filled out from reference TRBV12-5 and TRBJ2-2, the complete variable domain reads DARVTQTPRHKVTEMGQEVTMRCQPILGHNTVFWYRQTMMQGLELLAYFRNRAPLDDSGMPKDRFSAEMPDATLATLKIQPSEPRDSAVYFCASGPGNTGELFFGEGSRLTVL.

This clone is a singleton in its sample. No DNA is shown, since the ends of the CDR3 on it are uncertain; the CDR3 is the one TCRdb lists. The chain couples TRBV28 to TRBJ1-2. The germline V gene has CDR1 MDHEN and CDR2 SYDVKM. The CDR3 is made up of 13 amino acids, end residues included. The CDR3 is CASSFGEGGGYTF.

This CDR3 is CASSSLNTVGQDFNYGYTF. DNA of the CDR3: TGTGCCAGCAGCTCCCTCAACACCGTGGGACAGGACTTTAACTATGGCTACACCTTC. The chain combines TRBV11-3 with TRBJ1-2; 8 nucleotides match TRBD1. The V gene's germline CDR1 is SGHNT and CDR2 YENEEA. V dropped 4 bases and J dropped 1; count of bases not matched to a gene: 17. The CDR3 contains 19 residues.

CDR3 loop: CASSPRQGARSPLHF. The CDR3 bases are TGTGCCAGCAGTCCCCGACAGGGAGCTCGATCACCCCTCCACTTT. The chain uses TRBV6-5 and TRBJ1-6, with 7 bases aligning to TRBD1. CDR1 MNHEY and CDR2 SVGAGI come from the germline V gene. This CDR3 has 15 residues. With V trimmed by 5 bases and J by 10 bases, 11 bases remained unmatched.

The chain is built from TRBV2 and TRBJ1-2, with 7 bases identical to TRBD1. CDR3 length: 14 amino acids. The ends lost 5 bases at V and 4 bases at J; junction bases unmatched: 7. The V gene's germline CDR1 is SNHLY and CDR2 FYNNEI. The CDR3 bases are TGTGCCAGCAGTCAAAGGCGGGACAGCTATGGCTACACCTTC. Its protein product is CASSQRRDSYGYTF.

This sequence joins TRBV21-1 and TRBJ1-5. TRBV21-1 is a known pseudogene. This CDR3 is 13 amino acids long. CDR3 residues: CASSKDTGEPQHF. The CDR3 nucleotides are TGTGCCAGCAGCAAAGATACCGGGGAGCCCCAGCATTTT.

The V and J genes are TRBV5-4 and TRBJ2-5, with D perhaps TRBD2 (5 bases). Looked up from germline, CDR1 is SGHNT and CDR2 is YYREEE (reference sequence). The V and J ends lost 5 bases and 3 bases respectively, with 17 bases between them. The CDR3 is 15 residues long. The CDR3 is CASSLLTGKKETQYF. The DNA of the CDR3 is TGTGCCAGCAGTCTACTAACCGGGAAAAAAGAGACCCAGTACTTC.

J is TRBJ1-4 and V is TRBV5-4; TRBD1 matches 7 bases. CDR3 size: 14 residues. Germline V gives CDR1 SGHNT, CDR2 YYREEE (reference sequence). V lost 4 bases, J lost 8 bases, and 8 bases stayed unmatched. The CDR3 here is CASSQSGGHEKLFF. The CDR3 DNA sequence: TGTGCCAGCAGCCAGTCAGGGGGGCACGAAAAACTGTTTTTT. Based on the CDR3 plus reference TRBV5-4 and TRBJ1-4, the full variable domain is ETGVTQSPTHLIKTRGQQVTLRCSSQSGHNTVSWYQQALGQGPQFIFQYYREEENGRGNFPPRFSGLQFPNYSSELNVNALELDDSALYLCASSQSGGHEKLFFGSGTQLSVL.